This TCR beta chain derives from a study of PD-1 blockade in classical Hodgkin lymphoma. About the study: Nivolumab dosing for patients was 3 mg/kg, administered intravenously every 2 weeks. Study-wide results and caveats: By C4D1 there was a significant rise in CD4+ TCR diversity but not in CD8+ TCR diversity. The drivers behind the repertoire differences, possibly disease activity or prior therapy, remain undefined. Whoever responded completely had baseline diversity much like that seen in newly diagnosed patients.

Of note for this clone: Its antigen is unknown.

Assay used: immunoSEQ multiplex PCR; TCRdb lists only in-frame clones, some missing. Of approximately 160,000 clones detected, approximately 72% appear once; the ten largest clones hold 9.2%. Patients all relapsed after autologous stem cell transplantation, and there was variation in brentuximab vedotin exposure. The TCR sequence derives from a human donor with classical Hodgkin lymphoma. Source: peripheral blood mononuclear cells (PBMCs), taken before the second cycle of nivolumab.

The CDR3 nucleotides are TGTGCCAGCAGCTTGTTATCAGGGGCGAACACCGGGGAGCTGTTTTTT. This translates into CASSLLSGANTGELFF. The V call is TRBV5-4, the J call TRBJ2-2; tentatively, D is TRBD1 (6 bases). This CDR3 is 16 amino acids long. V was shortened by 1 base and J by 0 bases, with 10 bases between the two germline ends. CDR1 SGHNT and CDR2 YYREEE come from the germline V gene (reference sequence).